The next 11 T cell receptor beta chains were all read from a single sample in a study of beta chain features in type 1 diabetes. Expressed TCRB transcripts were sequenced because the isolated RNA had all been reverse transcribed beforehand. Data came from immunoSEQ multiplex PCR; TCRdb stores just in-frame clones and leaves some out. The repertoire has 310,000 or so clones, roughly 9.6% of them found once; the top ten carry roughly 0.016%. The sample consisted of naive CD4+ T cells from blood. These receptors were taken from a woman in her thirties in good health.

The J gene is TRBJ2-1, the V gene TRBV4-1; maybe TRBD1 (5 bases). The CDR3 has 14 amino acids. Germline V lookup: CDR1 MGHRA, CDR2 YSYEKL. V was pared by 2 bases and J by 8 bases, with 13 bases between. The DNA of the CDR3 is TGCGCCAGCAGCCAAATTTCCAGGGAACATGAGCAGTTCTTC. Its translation: CASSQISREHEQFF.

The rearrangement uses TRBV14 and TRBJ1-2; D uncertain. The length of the CDR3 is 15 residues. CDR1 is SGHDN and CDR2 is FVKESK in the germline V gene. The V end lost 0 bases, the J end lost 0 bases, and 8 bases lay between the germline ends. The chain's CDR3 is CASSQEVGANYGYTF. As DNA, the CDR3 is TGTGCCAGCAGCCAAGAAGTGGGAGCTAACTATGGCTACACCTTC. The complete variable domain, with remaining parts taken from reference TRBV14 and TRBJ1-2, reads EAGVTQFPSHSVIEKGQTVTLRCDPISGHDNLYWYRRVMGKEIKFLLHFVKESKQDESGMPNNRFLAERTGGTYSTLKVQPAELEDSGVYFCASSQEVGANYGYTFGSGTRLTVV.

This clone turned up a few times. The rearrangement uses TRBV28 and TRBJ2-5; no reliable D call. The J call may be mistaken, given a closer DNA end match to TRBJ2-7. This CDR3 is built from 13 residues. CDR1 is MDHEN, CDR2 SYDVKM, per germline. CDR3 nucleotides: TGTGCCAGCAGTTTCCTGAGCTCCTACGAGCAGTACTTC. Translating gives CASSFLSSYEQYF.

This clone was observed a few times. J is TRBJ2-3 and V is TRBV7-3; tentatively, D is TRBD2 (6 bases). V lost 4 bases and J 4 bases, leaving 15 bases between the germline ends. From germline, CDR1 is SGHTA and CDR2 FQGTGA. The CDR3 extends over 15 amino acids. DNA of the CDR3: TGTGCCAGCAGCTCCGGGACTGTGCATCCAGATACGCAGTATTTT. This codes for CASSSGTVHPDTQYF. The full variable domain, its missing parts supplied by reference TRBV7-3 and TRBJ2-3, is GAGVSQTPSNKVTEKGKYVELRCDPISGHTALYWYRQSLGQGPEFLIYFQGTGAADDSGLPNDRFFAVRPEGSVSTLKIQRTERGDSAVYLCASSSGTVHPDTQYFGPGTRLTVL.

The chain couples TRBV5-4 to TRBJ2-1; D may be TRBD1 (5 bases). The CDR3 contains 15 residues. With 4 bases removed from V and 0 bases from J, the gap between germline ends came to 11 bases. The germline gives CDR1 SGHNT, CDR2 YYREEE (reference sequence). For the CDR3, the DNA is TGTGCCAGCAGCGACAGCCCCAGCTCCTACAATGAGCAGTTCTTC. Protein: CASSDSPSSYNEQFF.

This clone was observed a handful of times. The J gene is TRBJ2-7, the V gene TRBV19; TRBD2 matches 8 bases. The CDR3 is 15 amino acids. In germline, CDR1 is LNHDA, CDR2 SQIVND (reference sequence). V shed 2 bases, J shed 3 bases, and the junction held 6 bases outside the gene matches. The CDR3: CASSILLAEIYEQYF. CDR3 coding DNA: TGTGCCAGTAGTATATTACTAGCGGAGATCTACGAGCAGTACTTC.

V gene TRBV7-3 combines with J gene TRBJ2-7; TRBD2 is a possible D gene (6 bases). V lost 0 bases and J lost 1, with 16 bases in between. Germline loops: CDR1 SGHTA, CDR2 FQGTGA. The CDR3 is made up of 17 amino acids. The CDR3 nucleotides are TGTGCCAGCAGCTTAACCGGTGGGATGGGACTTTCCTACGAGCAGTACTTC. It is translated as CASSLTGGMGLSYEQYF.

The chain combines TRBV12-5 with TRBJ1-1; D is perhaps TRBD1 (6 bases). CDR1 LGHNT and CDR2 FRNRAP come from the germline V gene. The CDR3 loop spans 13 amino acids. V was cut by 5 bases and J by 10 bases, with 17 bases left in between. CDR3 nucleotides: TGTGCTAGTGGTCTGGGGCAGGGGCGCGGAGCTTTCTTT. Its translation is CASGLGQGRGAFF.

The chain couples TRBV20-1 to TRBJ2-1, with D maybe TRBD1 (7 bases). This CDR3 comprises 11 residues. The V end lost 4 bases, the J end lost 15 bases, and 16 bases lay between the germline ends. Per the germline V gene, CDR1 is DFQATT and CDR2 is SNEGSKA (reference sequence). The CDR3 reads CSATGSEGAFF. Here the CDR3 DNA reads TGCAGTGCTACAGGTTCGGAGGGGGCGTTCTTC.

This clone was observed a handful of times. This rearrangement joins TRBV28 to TRBJ2-1; no reliable D call. Germline lookup yields CDR1 MDHEN and CDR2 SYDVKM. Trimming took 0 bases from V and 16 from J, leaving 16 bases between them. The CDR3 consists of 13 residues. CDR3 nucleotide sequence: TGTGCCAGCAGTTTATGGACTCCCAACTACTTTTTCTTC. Translation: CASSLWTPNYFFF.

There are a few counts of this clone. The rearrangement uses TRBV25-1 and TRBJ2-7, with 9 bases that match TRBD1. Germline V gene data show CDR1 as MGHDK and CDR2 as SYGVNS. J gave up 0 bases and V 7 bases, and 10 bases lay outside the gene matches. This CDR3 has 16 amino acids. CDR3: CASIGTGRKSSYEQYF. The DNA for the CDR3 is TGTGCCAGCATCGGGACAGGGAGGAAGAGCTCCTACGAGCAGTACTTC.